Listed here are 10 T cell receptor beta chains from one sample, sequenced in a study of vaccination and CD4 T cells after COVID-19. Their antigen targets remain unknown. The treatment: approximately 11-day PBMC culture with coronavirus spike peptide pools or control peptides (ViraFEST assay). Researchers used the Oncomine TCR Beta short-read assay to sequence DNA from cultured CD4+ T cells. TCRdb re-called the PCR reads through MiXCR, storing one row per CDR3 protein. This table has 11,000 to 15,000 distinct CDR3 sequences, roughly 39% appearing once. The material sequenced was CD4+ T cells from blood, cultured in vitro. The receptors were gathered from a human donor who had recovered from COVID-19.

This chain connects TRBV7-9 to TRBJ1-6; D remains unclear. Looked up from germline, CDR1 is SEHNR and CDR2 is FQNEAQ (reference sequence). This CDR3 has 14 amino acids. V was clipped by 1 base and J by 9 bases, with 10 bases between them. The CDR3 DNA sequence: TGTGCCAGCAGCTTAGAATCGGATGGTTCACCCCTCCACTTT. Protein: CASSLESDGSPLHF.

This chain connects TRBV7-9 to TRBJ2-1; D possibly matches TRBD1 or TRBD2 (5 bases each). The CDR3 has 17 residues. Germline CDR1 and CDR2: SEHNR and FQNEAQ (reference sequence). With 5 bases removed from V and 7 bases from J, the gap between germline ends came to 24 bases. CDR3 bases: TGTGCCAGCAGCCTCCCCCTGGGACGCAAGAGGATGAATGAGCAGTTCTTC. Amino acid sequence: CASSLPLGRKRMNEQFF.

J is TRBJ1-2 and V is TRBV12-5; D gene unclear. The CDR3 extends over 15 amino acids. The V gene's germline CDR1 is LGHNT and CDR2 FRNRAP. V was trimmed by 2 bases and J by 7 bases, leaving 17 bases between them. This chain's CDR3 is CASGLWPMVTTGYTF. The CDR3, as DNA: TGTGCTAGTGGTTTGTGGCCTATGGTCACTACTGGCTACACCTTC.

The V call is TRBV21-1, the J call TRBJ2-7. TRBV21-1 is labeled a pseudogene. The CDR3 spans 12 residues. The CDR3 DNA reads TGTGCCAGCAGCAAAGCGTCCTACGAGCAGTACTTC. Translated: CASSKASYEQYF.

J is TRBJ2-5 and V is TRBV12-3 or TRBV12-4; TRBD1 agrees at 7 bases. V trimming: 4 bases; J trimming: 5 bases; junction bases outside the gene matches: 16. CDR3 length: 17 amino acids. CDR3 amino acids: CASSSRTSQGPLETQYF. The CDR3 DNA reads as TGTGCCAGCAGTTCCCGAACGTCACAGGGGCCGTTGGAGACCCAGTACTTC.

This clonotype was seen once. The chain links TRBV10-3 to TRBJ2-1, with unresolved D. Trimming stripped 6 bases from V and 9 bases from J, with 15 bases between. CDR3 length: 13 residues. The V gene's germline CDR1 is ENHRY and CDR2 SYGVKD. This chain's CDR3 is CAISTLAVSEQFF. The CDR3 bases are TGTGCCATCAGCACGCTGGCCGTCAGTGAGCAGTTCTTC.

The gene calls are TRBV5-1 and TRBJ1-6, with D tentatively TRBD1 (6 bases). The length of the CDR3 is 13 residues. From germline, CDR1 is SGHRS and CDR2 YFSETQ. V gave up 0 bases and J gave up 10 bases, with 8 bases separating them. The chain's CDR3 is CASSLDRESPLHF. The CDR3 nucleotides are TGCGCCAGCAGCTTGGACAGGGAATCACCCCTCCACTTT.

The chain joins TRBV2 to TRBJ2-7; D perhaps matches TRBD2 (6 bases). The germline CDR1 and CDR2 sequences are SNHLY and FYNNEI. V lost 6 bases and J lost 2, with 14 bases in between. The CDR3 sequence is 14 residues long. CDR3 protein: CASRGGVGTYEQYF. CDR3 nucleotide sequence: TGTGCCAGCAGAGGAGGGGTTGGGACCTACGAGCAGTACTTC. Full variable domain (rest looked up from reference TRBV2 and TRBJ2-7): EPEVTQTPSHQVTQMGQEVILRCVPISNHLYFYWYRQILGQKVEFLVSFYNNEISEKSEIFDDQFSVERPDGSNFTLKIRSTKLEDSAMYFCASRGGVGTYEQYFGPGTRLTVT.

The chain links TRBV7-2 to TRBJ2-5, with 11 bases identical to TRBD2. The CDR3 consists of 15 residues. CDR1 is SGHTA and CDR2 is FQGNSA in the germline V gene. The junction had 7 bases not matched to a gene; V was cut back by 5 bases and J by 5 bases. The CDR3 DNA reads as TGTGCCAGCAGCCCCCAGACTAGCGGGGTGGAGACCCAGTACTTC. Amino acid sequence: CASSPQTSGVETQYF.

This clonotype was seen a handful of times. This chain connects TRBV23-1 to TRBJ1-1; possible D gene TRBD1, 6 bases. TRBV23-1 is flagged as an ORF with uncertain function. V shed 7 bases and J shed 7 bases, with 16 bases lying between them. This CDR3 is built from 13 residues. CDR3: CASNKGDTYEAFF. CDR3 sequence (DNA): TGCGCCAGCAATAAGGGGGATACTTATGAAGCTTTCTTT.